This T cell receptor beta chain comes out of a study of T cell clonotyping in hematopoietic cell transplantation (dated by TCRdb to the early 2020s). Broadly, across the study: A total of 130 to 150 blood samples were gathered in the study from 30 to 35 consecutive transplant recipients along with their related donors. Recruitment of patients ran from 2015 to early 2017, and follow-up continued until late 2020 or until death.

Regarding this clone: What this receptor recognizes is not known. At one end, the junction sequence differs from germline, possibly due to a read error.

What the work shows at the level of the full study, not this receptor alone: The sample size was limited, and because cells were not sorted, the contributions of CD4 and CD8 repertoires could not be separated. Overlap with donor repertoires was found for only a small fraction of recipient repertoires, with over 95% found to appear de novo at the given depth. Inverse Simpson Index values from donors and from recipients before transplant predicted broader TCR repertoire diversity after transplant. After transplant, TCR diversity in recipients dropped, and pathologically expanded clonotypes climbed progressively between day 30 and day 180.

Including cysteine and phenylalanine, the CDR3 has 11 amino acids. Kept here is only the CDR3 DNA, which spans 33 bases and is read in frame from base 1. Sequences MDHEN (CDR1) and SYDVKM (CDR2) are obtained from the germline V gene. With the immunoSEQ assay, which is a bias-controlled multiplex PCR relying on V- and J-specific primers, TCR beta CDR3 regions were amplified from genomic DNA. In a second PCR step, the CDR3 amplicons were tagged with a proprietary barcode plus Illumina adapter sequences. An Illumina MiSeq instrument was used for sequencing of the CDR3 libraries. On the study's bioinformatics: Export and quality control were handled in immunoSEQ Analyzer 3.0, while downstream analyses relied on R Bioconductor and Immunarch. Only productive rearrangements in the normalized downsampled data set went into calculating the repertoire metrics. In the normalized cohort, clonotypes with more than 5 templates were defined as pathologically expanded. The Inverse Simpson Index was used to measure repertoire diversity. To capture all clonotypes, the CMV-specificity analyses were run on the non-normalized data set. The table was pulled from immuneACCESS by TCRdb, which kept in-frame rearrangements only. Such tables lose some clones; where checked, under half of the loss comes from unresolved V genes, and the rest has no known cause. Clone size and the V and J calls come from that table; the DNA yielded D and trimming. The sample records roughly 13,000 clones, 95% to 98% of which are singletons. Less than 5% of the sample goes to the ten largest clones.

The sample's time point label is to be understood as: 30 days after allo-HCT. Blood from recipients was drawn about 28 days before transplant and again at days 30, 100 and 180 after transplant. Using Nuclei Lysis Solution, genomic DNA was extracted from unfractionated peripheral blood mononuclear cells that were either fresh or cryopreserved. Rearrangement joined TRBV28 to TRBJ1-6; no D segment can be confidently identified. The source is a female patient aged 50-59 years who had an allogeneic stem cell transplant from an unrelated donor, so T cells may come from the graft donor. Some clones in this sample may be carry-over from other donors' samples. This sample comprised peripheral blood mononuclear cells, obtained 30 days after allogeneic stem cell transplant. The CDR3 region: CASSFGGPPYF. Here is the DNA: TGTGCCAGCAGTTTTGGAGGACCTCCCTACTTT.